Listed here are 24 T cell receptor beta chains from one sample, sequenced in a study of glioma-infiltrating T cells. Using RNA template, CDR3s of TCR alpha and beta were amplified with iRepertoire arm-PCR. Using its own MiXCR run on the multiplex PCR reads, TCRdb lists one record per CDR3 protein. The sample comprises under 200,000 distinct CDR3 sequences, around 40% of which are singletons, and roughly 5.4% rests with the top ten. The material sequenced was glioma tissue, nonneoplastic brain tissue, or PBMCs (not recorded which). The receptors originated from a human donor with low-grade glioma or glioblastoma, undergoing nonglioma brain surgery, or in good health (not recorded which).

This clonotype was seen at least ten times. The V call is TRBV6-1, the J call TRBJ2-5, with D possibly matching TRBD2 (6 bases). The CDR3 contains 15 residues. The germline V gene has CDR1 MNHNS and CDR2 SASEGT. V was trimmed by 9 bases and J by 5 bases, leaving 22 bases between them. The CDR3 DNA follows: TGTGCCAGTCGGGGGAGTCAGAATGTTCCGGAGACCCAGTACTTC. Its protein product is CASRGSQNVPETQYF.

This clonotype was counted a few times. The chain carries TRBV12-3 or TRBV12-4 and TRBJ2-7, with TRBD1 matching 8 bases. This CDR3 contains 14 residues. Trimming at V came to 6 bases and at J to 7 bases, leaving 11 bases not matched to a gene. Here the CDR3 DNA reads TGTGCCAGCAGCCTCGGGACAGGTCTAGAAGAGCAGTACTTC. Amino acids: CASSLGTGLEEQYF.

This clonotype was detected ten times or more. The genes are TRBV3-1 and TRBJ2-3; D is unresolved. V lost 3 bases and J lost 3, with 4 bases in between. The germline V gene encodes CDR1 LGHDT and CDR2 YNNKEL (reference sequence). The CDR3 extends over 12 amino acids. The CDR3 DNA reads as TGTGCCAGCAGCCAGGGTACAGATACGCAGTATTTT. Its translation: CASSQGTDTQYF.

Concerning this clonotype: This could be a read error, since a much larger clone is one nucleotide away. The genes are TRBV7-2 and TRBJ2-5, with a tentative D call TRBD2 (5 bases). CDR1 and CDR2 (germline): SGHTA, FQGNSA. There are 13 residues in the CDR3. Trimming removed 3 bases from V and 6 bases from J, with 11 bases in between. CDR3 in DNA: TGTGCCAGCAGCTTCGGTAGCGAGAAGACCCAGTACTTC. This translates into CASSFGSEKTQYF.

This clonotype was observed at least ten times. The chain couples TRBV28 to TRBJ2-3; possibly TRBD2 for D (6 bases). The CDR3 length is 14 residues. The V and J ends lost 6 bases and 1 base respectively, with 11 bases between them. The germline CDR1 and CDR2 sequences are MDHEN and SYDVKM. The CDR3 sequence: CASSFSGGTDTQYF. Written as DNA, the CDR3 is TGTGCCAGCAGCTTTAGCGGAGGCACAGATACGCAGTATTTT.

The chain joins TRBV2 to TRBJ2-1; TRBD2 matches 12 bases. The CDR3 runs 14 residues. Losses at the gene ends were 6 bases for V and 7 bases for J; bases not matched to a gene: 4. The V gene's germline CDR1 is SNHLY and CDR2 FYNNEI. The CDR3 sequence is CASRTSGRLNEQFF. The CDR3 nucleotides read TGTGCCAGCAGAACTAGCGGGAGGCTTAATGAGCAGTTCTTC. Using reference TRBV2 and TRBJ2-1 for the parts outside the CDR3, the full variable domain is EPEVTQTPSHQVTQMGQEVILRCVPISNHLYFYWYRQILGQKVEFLVSFYNNEISEKSEIFDDQFSVERPDGSNFTLKIRSTKLEDSAMYFCASRTSGRLNEQFFGPGTRLTVL.

This clonotype was recorded at least ten times. J is TRBJ1-1 and V is TRBV19, with D tentatively TRBD1 (5 bases). Per the germline V gene, CDR1 is LNHDA and CDR2 is SQIVND (reference sequence). There are 11 residues in the CDR3. V was clipped by 7 bases and J by 11 bases, with 14 bases between them. The CDR3 DNA reads TGTGCCAGTACCATGGGGGTTGAGGCTTTCTTT. Amino acid sequence: CASTMGVEAFF.

Note on this clonotype: The germline gene is not matched at one end of the junction; a read error may be the cause. J is TRBJ2-3 and V is TRBV12-3 or TRBV12-4; D could derive from TRBD1 or TRBD2 (5 bases each). The CDR3 is 14 amino acids. The DNA for the CDR3 is TGTGCCAGCACCCGGGACGCGTTCACAGATGCGCAGTATTTT. Translating gives CASTRDAFTDAQYF.

This clonotype was recorded at least ten times. The chain links TRBV6-1 to TRBJ2-7; 7 nucleotides agree with TRBD2. The ends lost 4 bases at V and 0 bases at J; junction bases unmatched: 6. There are 15 residues in the CDR3. Germline V gene lookup returns CDR1 MNHNS and CDR2 SASEGT. The CDR3 spells CASSVQAGSSYEQYF. The CDR3 DNA reads as TGTGCCAGCAGTGTGCAAGCGGGGAGCTCCTACGAGCAGTACTTC.

Many counts were recorded for this clonotype. J is TRBJ2-1 and V is TRBV15; no clear D gene. The germline V and J ends were trimmed by 0 bases and 7 bases, with 16 bases remaining between them. The germline CDR1 and CDR2 sequences are LNHNV and YYDKDF (reference sequence). The CDR3 runs to 16 residues. CDR3 amino acids: CATSRDRGGFGNEQFF. In DNA, the CDR3 is TGTGCCACCAGCAGAGATCGAGGCGGATTCGGTAATGAGCAGTTCTTC.

This clonotype was detected a few times. V is TRBV2 and J is TRBJ2-1; 10 bases match TRBD2. CDR3 size: 17 residues. After removal of 5 bases from V and 9 bases from J, the junction contained 16 bases not matched to a gene. CDR1 and CDR2 (germline): SNHLY, FYNNEI. CDR3 sequence: CASSLRPGGLAHVEQFF. The CDR3 nucleotides read TGTGCCAGCAGTCTCCGACCGGGGGGACTAGCGCATGTTGAGCAGTTCTTC. The full variable domain, completed using reference TRBV2 and TRBJ2-1, is EPEVTQTPSHQVTQMGQEVILRCVPISNHLYFYWYRQILGQKVEFLVSFYNNEISEKSEIFDDQFSVERPDGSNFTLKIRSTKLEDSAMYFCASSLRPGGLAHVEQFFGPGTRLTVL.

The gene calls are TRBV9 and TRBJ2-5; D is perhaps TRBD1 (5 bases). The CDR3 loop spans 16 amino acids. Trimming removed 3 bases at V and 11 bases at J, with 26 bases between. Germline V gene data show CDR1 as SGDLS and CDR2 as YYNGEE. The CDR3 coding sequence is TGTGCCAGCAGCGCAAAGCAGGGTAGACTTTGCGGAGAGCAGTACTTC. Protein product: CASSAKQGRLCGEQYF.

The rearrangement uses TRBV13 and TRBJ2-1; D is perhaps TRBD2 (6 bases). The V end was cut by 2 bases, the J end by 8 bases, with 16 bases between. Germline V CDR1 and CDR2: PRHDT, FYEKMQ (reference sequence). The CDR3 sequence is 15 residues long. CDR3 sequence (DNA): TGTGCCAGCAGCTTACGGGAGACTAGACTACATGAGCAGTTCTTC. This codes for CASSLRETRLHEQFF.

In this sample, this clonotype turned up once. The chain combines TRBV27 with TRBJ2-1; the D is unclear. V was clipped by 1 base and J by 5 bases, with 12 bases between them. Germline CDR1 reads MNHEY; CDR2 reads SMNVEV (reference sequence). This CDR3 contains 15 residues. The CDR3 loop reads CASSLFWASHNEQFF. DNA for the CDR3: TGTGCCAGCAGTTTATTTTGGGCTAGTCACAATGAGCAGTTCTTC.

The chain employs TRBV29-1 and TRBJ2-7, with 9 bases lining up with TRBD1. The CDR3 extends over 13 amino acids. Trimming cost V 4 bases and J 5 bases; bases outside gene matches: 6. Germline CDR1 SQVTM, CDR2 ANQGSEA. This CDR3 reads CSVGRTGDNEQYF. The CDR3 nucleotides read TGCAGCGTTGGACGGACAGGGGACAACGAGCAGTACTTC.

The chain uses TRBV11-1 and TRBJ2-7, with 8 bases matching TRBD1. Trimming removed 5 bases from V and 6 bases from J; junction bases left unmatched: 3. Per germline, CDR1 SGHAT and CDR2 FQDESV (reference sequence). This CDR3 is built from 12 residues. CDR3 in amino acids: CASSQDRAEQYF. CDR3 nucleotide sequence: TGTGCCAGCAGCCAGGACAGGGCCGAGCAGTACTTC.

This clonotype was counted at least ten times. This chain connects TRBV7-9 to TRBJ1-1, with a tentative D call TRBD1 (5 bases). CDR1 SEHNR and CDR2 FQNEAQ come from the germline V gene (reference sequence). Trimming removed 5 bases at V and 2 bases at J, with 9 bases between. The CDR3 has 13 residues. The CDR3 DNA reads as TGTGCCAGCAGCATGACAGCTAACACTGAAGCTTTCTTT. Its translation is CASSMTANTEAFF.

This clonotype showed up just a few times. The rearrangement links TRBV12-3 or TRBV12-4 to TRBJ2-5, with D possibly being TRBD2 (6 bases). Trimming took 2 bases from V and 4 from J, leaving 8 bases between them. This CDR3 region has 13 residues. The CDR3 nucleotides read TGTGCCAGCAGTTTACAGGGAGGAGAGACCCAGTACTTC. This codes for CASSLQGGETQYF.

With respect to this clonotype: Being one base from a much bigger clone, this may be a read error. The gene calls are TRBV28 and TRBJ2-1; the D gene could be TRBD1 or TRBD2 (5 bases each). This CDR3 spans 14 amino acids. Germline CDR1 is MDHEN and CDR2 is SYDVKM. V lost 7 bases to trimming and J lost 3 bases, with 13 bases between them. The CDR3 nucleotides are TGTGCCAGCATCAGAGGGGCCAACTACAATGAGCAGTTCTTC. This encodes CASIRGANYNEQFF.

This clonotype was recorded many times. The J gene is TRBJ2-7, the V gene TRBV2; D unclear. With 0 bases removed from V and 1 base from J, the gap between germline ends came to 10 bases. CDR3 length: 15 residues. CDR1 SNHLY and CDR2 FYNNEI come from the germline V gene. The CDR3 region has the DNA TGTGCCAGCAGTGAAGCGCTTTCCCTATCCTACGAGCAGTACTTC. Translated: CASSEALSLSYEQYF.

About this clonotype: This may stem from a read error, because a much larger clone lies one nucleotide away. V and J are TRBV27 and TRBJ2-7; D remains ambiguous. Per germline, CDR1 MNHEY and CDR2 SMNVEV (reference sequence). The length of the CDR3 is 14 residues. Trimming took off 5 bases at V and 0 bases at J, with 11 bases between the two ends. In DNA, the CDR3 is TGTGCCAGCAGTGCGCTCGGGCACTCCTACGAGCAGTACTTC. Residues: CASSALGHSYEQYF.

This clonotype has only a few counts. The chain couples TRBV4-1 to TRBJ2-1; 8 nucleotides line up with TRBD2. The length of the CDR3 is 19 residues. The junction had 15 bases not matched to a gene; V was cut back by 0 bases and J by 5 bases. Germline assignment: CDR1 MGHRA and CDR2 YSYEKL. For the CDR3, the DNA is TGCGCCAGCAGCCAAGATTTAGTAGCGGGAAAAAGAATAAACAATGAGCAGTTCTTC. Protein product: CASSQDLVAGKRINNEQFF.

This clonotype was picked up many times. V and J are TRBV3-1 and TRBJ2-1; the D call may be TRBD1 or TRBD2 (5 bases each). Germline-derived CDR1 and CDR2 are LGHDT and YNNKEL (reference sequence). V gave up 10 bases and J gave up 0 bases, with 16 bases separating them. CDR3 length equals 15 residues. For the CDR3, the DNA is TGTGCCACCAGGGAAGGACGGGGCTCCTACAATGAGCAGTTCTTC. Protein sequence: CATREGRGSYNEQFF.

Note on this clonotype: A much larger clone differs by one base, so this may be a read error. V usage is TRBV29-1 and J usage is TRBJ2-2, with unresolved D. CDR3 length: 13 residues. Trimming shortened V by 3 bases and J by 6 bases, and 11 bases separated the two germline ends. Germline V CDR1 and CDR2: SQVTM, ANQGSEA. The CDR3 region has the DNA TGCAGCGTTGACCTCAGCAACGCCGGGGAGCTGTTTTTT. Its translation: CSVDLSNAGELFF.